What follows is one TCR beta chain and its context. Its antigen target is currently unknown. The record has no base qualities; no much larger clone is one base away. The data derive from a study of cytomegalovirus exposure and HLA in healthy donors (TCRdb year 2017). About the study as a whole: A later analysis indicated that the 100 to 150 validation repertoires were generated on the platform also employed for the 666 repertoires of the first cohort. The study was designed to test whether signatures of past pathogen exposure could be identified by cataloging public T cell receptors. Besides the first cohort of some 670 subjects, a separate validation cohort made up of over 95 different subjects was used. The study combined high-throughput TCR immunosequencing, statistical association of individual TCRs with disease status, and machine learning to predict cytomegalovirus infection status.

The germline V gene specifies ENHRY as CDR1 and SYGVKD as CDR2. From its cysteine to its phenylalanine, the CDR3 spans 14 amino acids. CDR3 DNA only is kept here, 42 bases in frame from base 1. V has 0 bases trimmed and J has 3 bases trimmed; junction bases matching no gene number 1. Results and caveats for the whole study, not just this receptor: A total of fewer than 200 TCR beta chains were listed by the study as associated with cytomegalovirus. The classifier was reported to diagnose cytomegalovirus status with high specificity and sensitivity in both the original cohort and the validation cohort. Most TCR sequences were seen in very few donors, while some public TCRs were found in many individuals. A later analysis found that TCRs clustered in the first cohort also tended to co-occur in the 120 validation repertoires, with 94% of cluster scores above 0. It was suggested by the authors that the approach could potentially be generalized to other disease states and immunological phenotypes. A few of the identified cytomegalovirus-associated TCR beta chains were confirmed in vitro to be specific for cytomegalovirus antigens. A later analysis had no HLA typing for the validation cohort, so co-occurrence there was scored across all 120 repertoires.

Separate from the roughly 650-subject first cohort, the validation cohort of over 90 subjects was the group to which the donors belonged. Libraries were constructed by the immunoSEQ multiplex PCR assay. The original methods were these. To diagnose cytomegalovirus status from the catalog of TCR beta chain sequences, a statistical classification framework was built. In TCRdb, the immuneACCESS table is reduced to in-frame sequences with V and J assigned. These tables do not hold every clone; where another copy was compared, an unresolved V gene accounts for under half, and the others remain unexplained. V and J calls and clone size are copied from that table; D and trimming were computed from the DNA. The sample includes fewer than 200,000 clones, with 80% to 85% observed a single time. The top ten constitute 2.5% to 3% of the sample.

The origin of this receptor is a woman between 18 and 29 years old in good health and CMV-seropositive. Recombination joined TRBV10-3 with TRBJ2-7; 8 bases in between match TRBD1. The sequenced material came from PBMCs. This receptor carries the CDR3 CAISESRGLYEQYF. The DNA reads as follows: TGTGCCATCAGTGAGTCCAGGGGGCTCTACGAGCAGTACTTC.